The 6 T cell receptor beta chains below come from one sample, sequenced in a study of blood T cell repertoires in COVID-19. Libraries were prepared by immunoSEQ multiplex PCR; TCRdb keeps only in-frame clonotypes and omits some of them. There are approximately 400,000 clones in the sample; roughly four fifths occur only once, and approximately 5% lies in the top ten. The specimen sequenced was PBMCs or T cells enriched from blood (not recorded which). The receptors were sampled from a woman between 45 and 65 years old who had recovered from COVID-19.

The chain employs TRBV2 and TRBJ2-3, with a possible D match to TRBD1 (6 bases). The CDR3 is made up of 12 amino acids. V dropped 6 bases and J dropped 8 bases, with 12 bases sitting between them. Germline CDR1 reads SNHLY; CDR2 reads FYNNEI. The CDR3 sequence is CASSRQDFTQYF. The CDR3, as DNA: TGTGCCAGCAGCAGACAGGACTTTACGCAGTATTTT.

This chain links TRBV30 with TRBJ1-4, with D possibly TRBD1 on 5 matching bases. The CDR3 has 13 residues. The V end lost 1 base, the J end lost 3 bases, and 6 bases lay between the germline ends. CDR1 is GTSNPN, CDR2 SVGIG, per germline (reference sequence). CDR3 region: CAWSGGANEKLFF. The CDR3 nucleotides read TGTGCCTGGAGTGGGGGGGCTAATGAAAAACTGTTTTTT.

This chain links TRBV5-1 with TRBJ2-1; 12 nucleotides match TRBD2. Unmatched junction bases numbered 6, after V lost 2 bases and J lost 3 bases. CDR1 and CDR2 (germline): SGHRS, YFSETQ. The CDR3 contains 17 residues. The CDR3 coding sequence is TGCGCCAGCAGCTTAGGTAAACTAGCGGGAGGCTACAATGAGCAGTTCTTC. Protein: CASSLGKLAGGYNEQFF.

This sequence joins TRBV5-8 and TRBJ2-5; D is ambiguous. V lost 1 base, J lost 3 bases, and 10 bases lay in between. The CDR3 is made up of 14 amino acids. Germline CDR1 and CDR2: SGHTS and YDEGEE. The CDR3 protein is CASSLWAGEETQYF. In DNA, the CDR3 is TGTGCCAGCAGCTTGTGGGCAGGCGAAGAGACCCAGTACTTC.

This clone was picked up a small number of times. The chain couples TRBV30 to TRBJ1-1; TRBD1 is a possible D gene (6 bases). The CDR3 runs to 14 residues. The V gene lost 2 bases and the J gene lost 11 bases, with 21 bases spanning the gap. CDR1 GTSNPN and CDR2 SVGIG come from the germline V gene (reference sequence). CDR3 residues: CAWSMAGPKGDAFF. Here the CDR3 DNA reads TGTGCCTGGAGTATGGCAGGGCCAAAGGGGGACGCTTTCTTT.

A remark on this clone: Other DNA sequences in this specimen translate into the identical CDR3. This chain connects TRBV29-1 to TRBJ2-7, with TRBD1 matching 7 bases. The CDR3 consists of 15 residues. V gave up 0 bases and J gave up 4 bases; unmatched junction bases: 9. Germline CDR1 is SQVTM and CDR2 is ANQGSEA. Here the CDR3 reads CSVEEGRGRGYEQYF. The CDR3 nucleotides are TGCAGCGTTGAAGAGGGTCGGGGCAGGGGGTACGAGCAGTACTTC.